A selection of T cell receptor beta chains follows, all from one sample in a study of OX40 agonist ivuxolimab in advanced cancers. The assay was immunoSEQ multiplex PCR, and TCRdb's table has in-frame clones only and misses some. The data hold around 88,000 clones, with about 91% observed a single time. This specimen consisted of CD4+ or CD8+ T cells sorted from blood, obtained in a trial of the OX40 agonist ivuxolimab. The receptors originated from an adult with an advanced solid tumor such as melanoma, head and neck, liver or kidney cancer. Each CDR3 is given with its conserved first and last residue. The D gene is left open where the match is weak. Where a row states a size, it is once, few, many or the class of an expanded clone; other rows omit it.

v_gene: TRBV5-1
d_gene: TRBD2
abundance: -
j_gene: TRBJ2-1
CDR3aa: CASSLGTSGRVNEQFF
CDR3nt: TGCGCCAGCAGCTTGGGGACTAGCGGGAGGGTTAATGAGCAGTTCTTC

v_gene: TRBV5-6
d_gene: -
abundance: -
j_gene: TRBJ1-6
CDR3aa: CASSWTGDNSPLHF
CDR3nt: TGTGCCAGCAGCTGGACGGGAGATAATTCACCCCTCCACTTT

v_gene: TRBV10-3
d_gene: -
abundance: -
j_gene: TRBJ1-2
CDR3aa: CAISGRGYGYTF
CDR3nt: TGTGCCATCAGTGGCCGCGGGTATGGCTACACCTTC

v_gene: TRBV29-1
d_gene: -
abundance: -
j_gene: TRBJ1-1
CDR3aa: CSVDRASSLNTEAFF
CDR3nt: TGCAGCGTTGACCGGGCTTCATCTTTGAACACTGAAGCTTTCTTT

v_gene: TRBV18
d_gene: -
abundance: -
j_gene: TRBJ1-1
CDR3aa: CASSPQINSGTEAFF
CDR3nt: TGTGCCAGCTCACCACAAATAAACAGCGGCACTGAAGCTTTCTTT

v_gene: TRBV6-5
d_gene: -
abundance: -
j_gene: TRBJ1-2
CDR3aa: CASSTGYEGHYGYTF
CDR3nt: TGTGCCAGCAGTACCGGTTATGAGGGGCACTATGGCTACACCTTC

v_gene: TRBV19
d_gene: TRBD2
abundance: -
j_gene: TRBJ2-3
CDR3aa: CASRGLAAFSTDTQYF
CDR3nt: TGTGCCAGTAGAGGACTAGCGGCTTTTAGCACAGATACGCAGTATTTT

v_gene: TRBV11-3
d_gene: -
abundance: -
j_gene: TRBJ2-3
CDR3aa: CASSPGTGFSTDTQYF
CDR3nt: TGTGCCAGCAGCCCGGGGACCGGGTTTAGCACAGATACGCAGTATTTT

v_gene: TRBV6-6
d_gene: TRBD1
abundance: -
j_gene: TRBJ2-1
CDR3aa: CASGGDRGRGEQFF
CDR3nt: TGTGCCAGCGGAGGGGACAGGGGGCGCGGTGAGCAGTTCTTC

v_gene: TRBV6-5
d_gene: TRBD2
abundance: -
j_gene: TRBJ2-7
CDR3aa: CASSESSGSPEQYF
CDR3nt: TGTGCCAGCAGTGAATCTAGCGGGAGTCCCGAGCAGTACTTC

v_gene: TRBV6-5
d_gene: -
abundance: -
j_gene: TRBJ2-5
CDR3aa: CASSPGGETQYF
CDR3nt: TGTGCCAGCAGTCCAGGGGGGGAGACCCAGTACTTC

v_gene: TRBV9
d_gene: TRBD2
abundance: -
j_gene: TRBJ2-7
CDR3aa: CASSVRLAGTSYEQYF
CDR3nt: TGTGCCAGCAGCGTTCGACTAGCGGGGACCTCCTACGAGCAGTACTTC

v_gene: TRBV11-2
d_gene: TRBD1
abundance: -
j_gene: TRBJ1-1
CDR3aa: CASSVRYRGANTEAFF
CDR3nt: TGTGCCAGCAGCGTTAGATACAGGGGCGCGAACACTGAAGCTTTCTTT

v_gene: TRBV5-4
d_gene: -
abundance: -
j_gene: TRBJ1-1
CDR3aa: CASSLVQRPPGTEAFF
CDR3nt: TGTGCCAGCAGCCTGGTACAGAGACCTCCGGGAACTGAAGCTTTCTTT

v_gene: TRBV6-1
d_gene: -
abundance: -
j_gene: TRBJ2-7
CDR3aa: CASSRGRAYEQYF
CDR3nt: TGTGCCAGCAGTCGGGGTCGGGCCTACGAGCAGTACTTC

v_gene: TRBV27
d_gene: -
abundance: -
j_gene: TRBJ2-3
CDR3aa: CASSLSIGTDTQYF
CDR3nt: TGTGCCAGCAGTTTATCGATAGGCACAGATACGCAGTATTTT

v_gene: TRBV9
d_gene: -
abundance: -
j_gene: TRBJ1-1
CDR3aa: CASSPTGDPVPEAFF
CDR3nt: TGTGCCAGCAGCCCGACGGGGGACCCGGTGCCTGAAGCTTTCTTT

v_gene: TRBV6-6
d_gene: -
abundance: -
j_gene: TRBJ2-1
CDR3aa: CASSPFRQAYNEQFF
CDR3nt: TGTGCCAGCAGTCCCTTCCGACAGGCCTACAATGAGCAGTTCTTC

v_gene: TRBV27
d_gene: TRBD1
abundance: -
j_gene: TRBJ1-1
CDR3aa: CASSSHRGGTEAFF
CDR3nt: TGTGCCAGCAGTTCCCACAGGGGAGGCACTGAAGCTTTCTTT

v_gene: TRBV5-6
d_gene: TRBD1
abundance: -
j_gene: TRBJ2-3
CDR3aa: CASSLTDRGLSYTDTQYF
CDR3nt: TGTGCCAGCAGCTTGACTGACAGGGGGTTATCATACACAGATACGCAGTATTTT

v_gene: TRBV5-1
d_gene: -
abundance: -
j_gene: TRBJ2-7
CDR3aa: CASSLYQELGSEQYF
CDR3nt: TGCGCCAGCAGCTTGTATCAGGAGTTGGGGAGCGAGCAGTACTTC

v_gene: TRBV5-5
d_gene: -
abundance: -
j_gene: TRBJ2-3
CDR3aa: CASSLEWASTDTQYF
CDR3nt: TGTGCCAGCAGCTTGGAGTGGGCTAGCACAGATACGCAGTATTTT

v_gene: TRBV10-3
d_gene: -
abundance: -
j_gene: TRBJ1-5
CDR3aa: CAISDRSNQPQHF
CDR3nt: TGTGCCATCAGTGACCGTAGCAATCAGCCCCAGCATTTT

v_gene: TRBV18
d_gene: -
abundance: -
j_gene: TRBJ1-5
CDR3aa: CASSSTDPREPQHF
CDR3nt: TGTGCCAGCTCATCGACAGACCCCCGGGAGCCCCAGCATTTT

v_gene: TRBV6-1
d_gene: -
abundance: -
j_gene: TRBJ2-5
CDR3aa: CATTSSRETQYF
CDR3nt: TGTGCCACAACTAGCTCCCGGGAGACCCAGTACTTC

v_gene: TRBV7-9
d_gene: -
abundance: -
j_gene: TRBJ2-3
CDR3aa: CASSPSPGTQYF
CDR3nt: TGTGCCAGCAGCCCTAGTCCGGGAACGCAGTATTTT

v_gene: TRBV11-2
d_gene: -
abundance: -
j_gene: TRBJ1-1
CDR3aa: CASSFRGKTEAFF
CDR3nt: TGTGCCAGCAGCTTCAGAGGGAAGACTGAAGCTTTCTTT

v_gene: TRBV10-3
d_gene: -
abundance: once
j_gene: TRBJ2-1
CDR3aa: CAISEREGVEGQFF
CDR3nt: TGTGCCATCAGTGAGAGAGAGGGGGTAGAGGGGCAGTTCTTC

v_gene: TRBV18
d_gene: -
abundance: -
j_gene: TRBJ2-3
CDR3aa: CASSSGLTDTQYF
CDR3nt: TGTGCCAGCTCATCGGGACTTACAGATACGCAGTATTTT

v_gene: TRBV19
d_gene: -
abundance: -
j_gene: TRBJ1-6
CDR3aa: CATGTMSNSPLHF
CDR3nt: TGTGCCACCGGGACTATGAGTAATTCACCCCTCCACTTT

v_gene: TRBV7-9
d_gene: TRBD1
abundance: -
j_gene: TRBJ1-6
CDR3aa: CASSSDRVNSPLHF
CDR3nt: TGTGCCAGCAGCTCGGACAGGGTAAATTCACCCCTCCACTTT

v_gene: TRBV7-7
d_gene: TRBD1
abundance: -
j_gene: TRBJ2-7
CDR3aa: CASSPSTGSEQYF
CDR3nt: TGTGCTAGCAGCCCCTCGACAGGGTCCGAGCAGTACTTC

v_gene: TRBV6-5
d_gene: -
abundance: -
j_gene: TRBJ2-2
CDR3aa: CASSPTRNTGELFF
CDR3nt: TGTGCCAGCAGCCCTACACGGAACACCGGGGAGCTGTTTTTT

v_gene: TRBV23-1
d_gene: -
abundance: -
j_gene: TRBJ1-1
CDR3aa: CASSQSLPRVMNWGRNTEAFF
CDR3nt: TGCGCCAGCAGTCAATCGCTCCCCCGGGTGATGAACTGGGGAAGGAACACTGAAGCTTTCTTT